The clone carrying this T cell receptor beta chain was seen a few times. This specimen belongs to a study of blood T cell repertoires in COVID-19. At the level of the study: Specimens from acute and convalescent COVID-19 originated in the United States, Italy and Spain. The cDNA or gDNA used as material had been derived from T cells, B-cell-depleted T cells, or PBMCs.

Authors' methods: Nucleated cell counts were estimated from reference gene primer amplification. The assay was immunoSEQ multiplex PCR, and TCRdb's table has in-frame clones only and misses some. Clone size and V and J calls were adopted from that table, with D and trimming inferred from the DNA. The data contain tens of thousands of clones, about four fifths of them singletons. Germline V gene data show CDR1 as SGHKS and CDR2 as YYEKEE (reference sequence). The CDR3 covers 12 residues. V lost 1 base to trimming and J lost 7 bases, with 9 bases between them. The sequence was collected from a woman in her 70s with acute or convalescent COVID-19. The sequencing input was peripheral blood. V usage is TRBV5-5 and J usage is TRBJ2-7; D might be TRBD1 (5 bases). CDR3 region: CASSLNPGEQYF. CDR3 bases: TGTGCCAGCAGCTTGAACCCAGGGGAGCAGTACTTC.